This T cell receptor beta chain was documented in a study of shared clonotypes between healthy human individuals. The CDR3 runs to 14 residues. Germline V lookup: CDR1 LNHDA, CDR2 SQIVND (reference sequence). V lost 6 bases and J lost 1; bases outside the gene matches: 3. Researchers divided each subset's genomic DNA evenly across several immunoSEQ plates. Only in-frame clones appear in the TCRdb table, and some are missing; sequencing was by immunoSEQ multiplex PCR. Of some 2.4 million clones listed, 80% to 95% are singletons. The genes are TRBV19 and TRBJ2-4, with 7 bases matching TRBD1. Material: naive CD4+ T cells from PBMCs. Subset defined: CD45RA+ positively selected. This TCR was sampled from a man aged 18 to 30 in good health. Some clones in this sample may be carry-over from other donors' samples. The CDR3 sequence is CASRPTGAKNIQYF. CDR3 sequence (DNA): TGTGCCAGTAGACCGACAGGGGCCAAAAACATTCAGTACTTC.